This T cell receptor (beta chain) was retrieved from a study of cytomegalovirus exposure and HLA in healthy donors. Whole-study results and caveats: The authors assumed roughly uniform sequencing depth across donors for presence/absence analyses.

About this clone: Its specificity is unknown.

PCR involved 60 Vbeta and 13 Jbeta primers. Libraries were prepared by immunoSEQ multiplex PCR; TCRdb keeps only in-frame clonotypes and omits some of them. The profile shows 150,000 to 200,000 clones, 75% to 90% of them singletons. Germline V gives CDR1 SGHDN, CDR2 FVKESK. V was pared by 1 base and J by 6 bases, with 15 bases between. The CDR3 runs to 15 residues. The sample consisted of PBMCs. This receptor was obtained from a girl aged 10 to 17 in good health and CMV-seropositive. The V call is TRBV14, the J call TRBJ1-2; no reliable D call. The CDR3 protein is CASSQAPFGLDGYTF. CDR3 coding DNA: TGTGCCAGCAGCCAAGCCCCGTTCGGACTTGATGGCTACACCTTC.